The rows below give T cell receptor beta chains drawn from one sample of a study of T cell repertoires in cytomegalovirus infection. TCRdb reanalysed the reads using MiXCR and keeps one entry per CDR3 protein. The sample lists under 200,000 distinct CDR3 sequences; about 30% were seen once. Sequences were obtained from PBMCs. All receptors derive from a human donor in good health (CMV status not recorded). Some clones in this sample may be carry-over from other donors' samples. CDR3s include the opening cysteine and the closing phenylalanine or tryptophan. The D gene is left open where the match is weak. Clone sizes are given selectively: once, few, many, or a class where the clone is expanded.

J | size | V | D | CDR3 | DNA
TRBJ2-7 | - | TRBV12-3/TRBV12-4 | TRBD1 | CASSRGTGLLDEQYF | TGTGCCAGCAGTCGCGGGACAGGGCTCCTAGACGAGCAGTACTTC
TRBJ1-1 | - | TRBV28 | - | CASSGLGWQTEAFF | TGTGCCAGCAGTGGTCTGGGGTGGCAAACTGAAGCTTTCTTT
TRBJ2-6 | few | TRBV7-6 | - | CASSLIWEQLQGANVLTF | TGTGCCAGCAGCTTAATTTGGGAGCAGCTCCAGGGGGCCAACGTCCTGACTTTC
TRBJ2-7 | few | TRBV4-1 | - | CASSQDGQRSSYEQYF | TGCGCCAGCAGCCAAGATGGACAGCGGTCCTCCTACGAGCAGTACTTC
TRBJ1-4 | - | TRBV20-1 | - | CSAPGQTNEKLFF | TGCAGTGCCCCAGGGCAGACTAATGAAAAACTGTTTTTT
TRBJ2-7 | - | TRBV20-1 | TRBD1 | CSARPSRDRGPEQYF | TGCAGTGCTAGACCTAGCCGGGACAGGGGTCCCGAGCAGTACTTC
TRBJ1-2 | once | TRBV12-3/TRBV12-4 | - | CASSLALTVPGGYTF | TGTGCCAGCAGTTTAGCGTTAACAGTCCCGGGAGGCTACACCTTC
TRBJ1-6 | - | TRBV7-2 | - | CASSLAGNSPLLF | TGTGCCAGCAGCTTAGCCGGGAATTCACCCCTCCTCTTT
TRBJ1-5 | few | TRBV4-3 | - | CASSQDLRLNQPQHF | TGCGCCAGCAGCCAAGATCTCCGGCTTAATCAGCCCCAGCATTTT
TRBJ1-2 | few | TRBV19 | - | CASSIRVIYGYTF | TGTGCCAGTAGTATTCGGGTGATCTATGGCTACACCTTC
TRBJ1-2 | few | TRBV12-3/TRBV12-4 | - | CASSPGLEYGYTF | TGTGCCAGCAGCCCGGGGCTGGAATATGGCTACACCTTC
TRBJ2-7 | - | TRBV28 | TRBD1 | CASSSEGQGAYEQYF | TGTGCCAGCAGTTCCGAAGGACAGGGGGCGTACGAGCAGTACTTC
TRBJ2-1 | - | TRBV6-2/TRBV6-3 | - | CASSSTSYNEQFF | TGTGCCAGCAGTTCGACTAGCTACAATGAGCAGTTCTTC
TRBJ2-7 | - | TRBV6-2/TRBV6-3 | - | CASVDPGAYEQYF | TGTGCCAGCGTCGATCCCGGGGCCTACGAGCAGTACTTC
TRBJ2-5 | - | TRBV2 | TRBD1 | CASSDRTGGGETQYF | TGTGCCAGCAGTGATAGAACAGGGGGAGGAGAGACCCAGTACTTC
TRBJ2-1 | few | TRBV12-3/TRBV12-4 | - | CASSLTRNEQFF | TGTGCCAGCAGCCTTACAAGAAATGAGCAGTTCTTC
TRBJ2-2 | - | TRBV7-2 | - | CASTNGAGARELFF | TGTGCCAGCACCAATGGGGCAGGGGCCCGGGAGCTGTTTTTT
TRBJ2-7 | many | TRBV7-9 | - | CASSHNGAPHEQYF | TGTGCCAGCAGCCACAACGGGGCCCCCCACGAGCAGTACTTC
TRBJ2-3 | few | TRBV10-3 | TRBD1 | CAIRTGGAGTDTQYF | TGTGCCATCAGGACAGGGGGCGCGGGCACAGATACGCAGTATTTT
TRBJ1-3 | - | TRBV12-3/TRBV12-4 | TRBD1 | CASSLGQTSGNTIYF | TGTGCCAGCAGTTTGGGACAGACCTCTGGAAACACCATATATTTT
TRBJ2-2 | - | TRBV11-2 | - | CASSKKRTWGITHTGELFF | TGTGCCAGCAGCAAAAAACGGACATGGGGGATAACTCACACCGGGGAGCTGTTTTTT
TRBJ2-7 | - | TRBV12-3/TRBV12-4 | - | CASSFSRMVYEQYF | TGTGCCAGCAGTTTCTCCAGGATGGTCTACGAGCAGTACTTC
TRBJ2-2 | - | TRBV7-6 | TRBD1 | CASSLVTGSTGELFF | TGTGCCAGCAGCTTAGTGACAGGGAGCACCGGGGAGCTGTTTTTT
TRBJ2-1 | - | TRBV12-3/TRBV12-4 | - | CASSKEGEQFF | TGTGCCAGCAGTAAGGAGGGCGAGCAGTTCTTC
TRBJ2-5 | - | TRBV3-1 | - | CASSQVYGDRQETQYF | TGTGCCAGCAGCCAAGTTTATGGAGACAGGCAAGAGACCCAGTACTTC
TRBJ2-5 | few | TRBV30 | - | CALARGDETQYF | TGTGCCTTGGCCAGGGGGGATGAGACCCAGTACTTC
TRBJ1-2 | many | TRBV7-2 | TRBD1 | CASSSNRGPYTF | TGTGCCAGCAGCTCAAACAGGGGACCCTACACCTTC
TRBJ2-7 | - | TRBV5-1 | - | CASSGKMYEQYF | TGCGCCAGCAGCGGGAAAATGTACGAGCAGTACTTC
TRBJ1-5 | - | TRBV7-9 | - | CASSSTRQPQHF | TGTGCCAGCAGCTCAACGCGTCAGCCCCAGCATTTT
TRBJ1-2 | - | TRBV12-3/TRBV12-4 | - | CASTPGGLRLAYGYTF | TGTGCCAGCACTCCCGGGGGTCTCCGACTCGCCTATGGCTACACCTTC
TRBJ1-2 | - | TRBV20-1 | - | CSASVQAYGYTF | TGCAGTGCTAGCGTACAGGCCTATGGCTACACCTTC
TRBJ1-5 | few | TRBV5-8 | - | CAGGIPGDQPQHF | TGTGCCGGGGGAATCCCGGGGGATCAGCCCCAGCATTTT
TRBJ1-2 | many | TRBV4-3 | TRBD1 | CASSRDPEGAGYTF | TGCGCCAGCAGCCGAGACCCGGAGGGGGCTGGCTACACCTTC
TRBJ2-7 | - | TRBV11-2 | TRBD2 | CASRAPGLARSSYEQYF | TGTGCCAGCAGGGCTCCGGGACTAGCAAGGAGCTCCTACGAGCAGTACTTC
TRBJ2-2 | few | TRBV7-3 | - | CASSLHGQGRPGELFF | TGTGCCAGCAGCTTACACGGCCAGGGGCGGCCCGGGGAGCTGTTTTTT
TRBJ1-1 | many | TRBV11-2 | - | CASSLRGTPNRGAFF | TGTGCCAGCAGCTTAAGAGGGACACCAAACCGAGGGGCTTTCTTT
TRBJ1-1 | - | TRBV6-2/TRBV6-3 | - | CASSYTTEAFF | TGTGCCAGCAGTTACACCACTGAAGCTTTCTTT
TRBJ2-2 | - | TRBV6-5 | - | CASSYTSGTGELFF | TGTGCCAGCAGTTACACGTCCGGCACCGGGGAGCTGTTTTTT
TRBJ2-7 | many | TRBV7-8 | - | CASSSTLAGTPYEQYF | TGTGCCAGCAGCTCCACCCTGGCAGGGACCCCCTACGAGCAGTACTTC
TRBJ2-4 | - | TRBV20-1 | - | CSARDPTGSQNIQYF | TGCAGTGCTAGAGACCCAACAGGTAGCCAAAACATTCAGTACTTC
TRBJ1-1 | once | TRBV12-3/TRBV12-4 | - | CASGPDTNTEAFF | TGTGCCAGCGGTCCGGACACTAACACTGAAGCTTTCTTT
TRBJ1-2 | few | TRBV5-4 | TRBD1 | CASSAGQTSYGYTF | TGTGCCAGCAGCGCGGGACAGACCTCCTATGGCTACACCTTC
TRBJ2-7 | - | TRBV12-3/TRBV12-4 | - | CASSHQGGGYEQYF | TGTGCCAGCAGCCATCAGGGGGGTGGCTACGAGCAGTACTTC
TRBJ2-1 | many | TRBV12-3/TRBV12-4 | - | CASTPGGQSRDEQFF | TGTGCCAGCACTCCCGGAGGACAGTCCAGGGATGAGCAGTTCTTC
TRBJ1-2 | - | TRBV6-1 | - | CASSENIYRYGYTF | TGTGCCAGCAGTGAAAATATATATCGTTATGGCTACACCTTC
TRBJ1-1 | - | TRBV4-1 | TRBD1 | CASSQVGQLNTEAFF | TGCGCCAGCAGCCAGGTGGGACAGTTGAACACTGAAGCTTTCTTT
TRBJ1-3 | - | TRBV7-2 | - | CASRGDSGNTIYF | TGTGCCAGCAGGGGGGACTCTGGAAACACCATATATTTT
TRBJ2-7 | - | TRBV29-1 | TRBD1 | CSVEAPGTGTEQYF | TGCAGCGTTGAAGCCCCCGGGACAGGGACCGAGCAGTACTTC
TRBJ1-6 | few | TRBV11-2 | - | CASSSKGNSPLHF | TGTGCCAGCAGCTCAAAGGGGAACTCACCCCTCCACTTT
TRBJ2-5 | - | TRBV7-6 | - | CASSAGREETQYF | TGTGCCAGCAGCGCCGGTAGGGAAGAGACCCAGTACTTC
TRBJ1-6 | many | TRBV11-3 | - | CASSPSDLRRSPLHF | TGTGCCAGCAGCCCGTCAGACCTTCGGCGGTCACCCCTCCACTTT
TRBJ1-5 | few | TRBV12-3/TRBV12-4 | TRBD1 | CASTLTGRSNQPQHF | TGTGCCAGCACCTTGACAGGGCGTAGCAATCAGCCCCAGCATTTT